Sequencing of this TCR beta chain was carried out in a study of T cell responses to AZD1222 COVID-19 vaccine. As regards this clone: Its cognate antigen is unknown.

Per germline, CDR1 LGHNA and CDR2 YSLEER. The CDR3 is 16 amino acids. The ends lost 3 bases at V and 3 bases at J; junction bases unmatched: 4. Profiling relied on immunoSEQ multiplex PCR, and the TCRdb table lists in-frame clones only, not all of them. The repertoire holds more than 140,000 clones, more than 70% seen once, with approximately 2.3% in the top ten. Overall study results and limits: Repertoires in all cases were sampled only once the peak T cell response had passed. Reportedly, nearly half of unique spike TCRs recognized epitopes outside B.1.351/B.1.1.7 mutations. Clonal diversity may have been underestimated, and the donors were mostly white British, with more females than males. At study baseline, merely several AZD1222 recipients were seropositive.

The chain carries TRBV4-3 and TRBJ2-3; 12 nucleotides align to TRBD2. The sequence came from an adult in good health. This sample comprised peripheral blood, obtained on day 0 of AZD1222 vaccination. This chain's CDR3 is CASSQSGTSGTDTQYF. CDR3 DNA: TGCGCCAGCAGCCAGAGCGGGACTAGCGGGACAGATACGCAGTATTTT.